The 18 T cell receptor beta chains listed next were all sequenced from one sample in a study of blood T cell repertoires in COVID-19. Assay used: immunoSEQ multiplex PCR; TCRdb lists only in-frame clones, some missing. The repertoire holds about 22,000 clones, with 80% as singletons. The sample was peripheral blood. These receptors originate from a man aged 55 to 70 with active COVID-19.

The V call is TRBV19, the J call TRBJ2-7, with D possibly being TRBD2 (5 bases). Trimming took off 1 base at V and 2 bases at J, with 9 bases between the two ends. Looked up from germline, CDR1 is LNHDA and CDR2 is SQIVND (reference sequence). This CDR3 is built from 14 residues. The CDR3 coding sequence is TGTGCCAGTAGTATAGGCGGGCCCCCCTACGAGCAGTACTTC. Translating it yields CASSIGGPPYEQYF.

This sequence joins TRBV13 and TRBJ2-1; no definite D call. Between the trimmed V and J ends, which lost 2 bases and 8 bases, there was a span of 7 bases. The V gene's germline CDR1 is PRHDT and CDR2 FYEKMQ (reference sequence). The CDR3 is 12 residues long. The DNA of the CDR3 is TGTGCCAGCAGCTTACCCCCCTATGAGCAGTTCTTC. Amino acid sequence: CASSLPPYEQFF.

This clone was seen just once. This rearrangement joins TRBV7-2 to TRBJ2-7, with 7 positions matching TRBD2. V shed 5 bases and J 3 bases; nucleotides not matched to a gene: 10. Germline V gene lookup returns CDR1 SGHTA and CDR2 FQGNSA. The CDR3 extends over 15 amino acids. CDR3 bases: TGTGCCAGCAGCCCCCTACTGGGAGGGGTCTACGAGCAGTACTTC. Translating gives CASSPLLGGVYEQYF.

This chain links TRBV27 with TRBJ2-1, with 7 bases lining up with TRBD1. Germline-derived CDR1 and CDR2 are MNHEY and SMNVEV (reference sequence). CDR3 length equals 18 residues. With 1 base clipped from V and 2 bases from J, the junction kept 11 bases outside the gene matches. Written as DNA, the CDR3 is TGTGCCAGCAGTTTATATCCGTACGACAGGGCGGCCTACAATGAGCAGTTCTTC. It yields the protein CASSLYPYDRAAYNEQFF.

This chain joins TRBV7-2 and TRBJ1-2, with 10 bases lining up with TRBD1. CDR3 length: 15 residues. Looked up from germline, CDR1 is SGHTA and CDR2 is FQGNSA. J lost 4 bases, V lost 3 bases, and 5 bases had no gene match. The CDR3 DNA is TGTGCCAGCAGCTTGGGACAGGGGACATTCTATGGCTACACCTTC. Translating it yields CASSLGQGTFYGYTF.

J is TRBJ2-2 and V is TRBV9; 7 bases are shared with TRBD1. CDR1 and CDR2 from the germline V gene are SGDLS and YYNGEE. The V segment lost 0 bases and the J segment 5 bases; nucleotides outside the gene matches: 4. The CDR3 spans 15 residues. CDR3 bases: TGTGCCAGCAGCGTAGGGGGACAGCCGACCGGGGAGCTGTTTTTT. Translated, it gives CASSVGGQPTGELFF.

This clone has more than one count but fewer than ten. The chain is built from TRBV15 and TRBJ2-1; D may be TRBD2 (6 bases). The length of the CDR3 is 15 residues. Germline-derived CDR1 and CDR2 are LNHNV and YYDKDF (reference sequence). The V end lost 0 bases, the J end lost 9 bases, and 15 bases lay between the germline ends. The CDR3 nucleotides read TGTGCCACCAGCAGAGATCAGGAGGGTAGAATTGAGCAGTTCTTC. Translation: CATSRDQEGRIEQFF.

This clone has a single count. This chain uses TRBV7-8 with TRBJ2-5; maybe TRBD1 (6 bases). The germline CDR1 and CDR2 sequences are SGHVS and FQNEAQ. The CDR3 contains 15 residues. Between the trimmed V and J ends, which lost 5 bases and 6 bases, there was a span of 19 bases. The CDR3 nucleotides read TGTGCCAGCAGCCCCGACAGGCCTCCTTTAAAGACCCAGTACTTC. The encoded protein is CASSPDRPPLKTQYF.

The chain uses TRBV7-2 and TRBJ2-3, with 7 positions matching TRBD2. The CDR3 length is 15 residues. Germline CDR1 and CDR2: SGHTA and FQGNSA. V was pared by 5 bases and J by 3 bases, with 8 bases of the junction left unmatched. The CDR3 DNA reads as TGTGCCAGCAGCCCCGGACTAGTTAGGACAGATACGCAGTATTTT. Amino acids: CASSPGLVRTDTQYF.

The chain joins TRBV6-2 or TRBV6-3 to TRBJ2-7; 8 bases agree with TRBD1. This CDR3 spans 16 amino acids. The V and J ends lost 2 bases and 5 bases, in that order; junction bases with no gene match: 11. Per germline, CDR1 MNHEY and CDR2 SVGEGT. This chain's CDR3 is CASSYNGQGSTDEQYF. CDR3 in DNA: TGTGCCAGCAGTTACAACGGACAGGGAAGCACGGACGAGCAGTACTTC.

J is TRBJ2-5 and V is TRBV12-3 or TRBV12-4; TRBD1 is a possible D gene (5 bases). This CDR3 comprises 13 residues. Trimming pared 5 bases from V and 4 bases from J, leaving 11 bases between. As DNA, the CDR3 is TGTGCCAGCAGTCCCCAAAGGGGAGAGACCCAGTACTTC. It codes for CASSPQRGETQYF.

V is TRBV5-1 and J is TRBJ2-7, with TRBD1 matching 7 bases. Germline V gene data show CDR1 as SGHRS and CDR2 as YFSETQ. There are 15 residues in the CDR3. V lost 0 bases and J lost 0; bases outside the gene matches: 3. In DNA, the CDR3 is TGCGCCAGCAGCTTGGGGGGACAGAGCTCCTACGAGCAGTACTTC. It specifies CASSLGGQSSYEQYF.

The chain uses TRBV4-1 and TRBJ2-3; no reliable D call. With 0 bases removed from V and 3 bases from J, the gap between germline ends came to 10 bases. Germline CDR1 is MGHRA and CDR2 is YSYEKL. This CDR3 region has 15 residues. The CDR3 nucleotides are TGCGCCAGCAGCCAAGAGGTAGCCTATACAGATACGCAGTATTTT. It specifies CASSQEVAYTDTQYF.

The chain has TRBV29-1 and TRBJ1-6; 10 bases map to TRBD1. CDR1 and CDR2 from the germline V gene are SQVTM and ANQGSEA. The junction had 0 bases not matched to a gene; V was cut back by 4 bases and J by 9 bases. The CDR3 has 12 amino acids. The DNA of the CDR3 is TGCAGCGTTGGGGACAGGGGTTCACCCCTCCACTTT. Protein: CSVGDRGSPLHF.

The V and J genes are TRBV6-6 and TRBJ2-5; D is unresolved. Trimming stripped 2 bases from V and 1 base from J, with 14 bases between. Per germline, CDR1 MNHNY and CDR2 SVGAGI (reference sequence). The CDR3 runs to 16 residues. CDR3 bases: TGTGCCAGCAGTTACGGTTCTAGGCAAATCCAAGAGACCCAGTACTTC. It encodes CASSYGSRQIQETQYF.

The chain uses TRBV14 and TRBJ2-7, with 10 bases fitting TRBD2. Trimming took 1 base from V and 1 from J; bases not matched to a gene: 1. Germline V gene data show CDR1 as SGHDN and CDR2 as FVKESK. There are 15 residues in the CDR3. This chain's CDR3 is CASSQGAGGSYEQYF. CDR3 coding DNA: TGTGCCAGCAGCCAAGGAGCGGGAGGGTCCTACGAGCAGTACTTC. Drawing the rest from reference TRBV14 and TRBJ2-7, the complete variable domain is EAGVTQFPSHSVIEKGQTVTLRCDPISGHDNLYWYRRVMGKEIKFLLHFVKESKQDESGMPNNRFLAERTGGTYSTLKVQPAELEDSGVYFCASSQGAGGSYEQYFGPGTRLTVT.

The CDR3 DNA follows: TGCGCCAGTACATGGTTTGGACTTAATTCACCCCTCCACTTT. This sequence encodes CASTWFGLNSPLHF. V usage is TRBV5-1 and J usage is TRBJ1-6; no definite D call. CDR1 and CDR2 from the germline V gene are SGHRS and YFSETQ. Trimming stripped 8 bases from V and 6 bases from J, with 15 bases between. The CDR3 runs 14 residues.

There are a few counts of this clone. This chain joins TRBV4-3 and TRBJ2-7; the D is unclear. Trimming pared 4 bases from V and 0 bases from J, leaving 7 bases between. This CDR3 is 13 amino acids long. The germline CDR1 and CDR2 sequences are LGHNA and YSLEER. The CDR3 loop reads CASSPSLSYEQYF. The CDR3 bases are TGCGCCAGCAGCCCGAGCCTCTCCTACGAGCAGTACTTC.